What follows are 6 T cell receptor beta chains derived from one specimen sequenced in a study of blood T cell repertoires in COVID-19. Measured with immunoSEQ multiplex PCR; TCRdb has only the in-frame clones, and not every one. Seen here are roughly 110,000 clones, about 85% observed once, and the top ten hold 3% to 3.5%. The specimen was peripheral blood. All receptors come from a middle-aged man with acute or convalescent COVID-19.

V usage is TRBV24-1 and J usage is TRBJ2-1; TRBD2 matches 15 bases. This CDR3 contains 18 residues. The V gene end was trimmed by 4 bases and the J gene end by 1 base; junction bases not matched to a gene: 4. Germline CDR1 and CDR2: KGHDR and SFDVKD. In DNA, the CDR3 is TGTGCCACCAGTGAGATGGGACTAGCGGGGGGTTCCTACAATGAGCAGTTCTTC. Translation: CATSEMGLAGGSYNEQFF.

This rearrangement joins TRBV20-1 to TRBJ2-3; D gene uncertain. Trimming cost V 6 bases and J 2 bases, with 6 bases left between them. Per the germline V gene, CDR1 is DFQATT and CDR2 is SNEGSKA (reference sequence). This CDR3 spans 11 amino acids. CDR3 region: CSATYTDTQYF. The CDR3 DNA follows: TGCAGTGCCACCTACACAGATACGCAGTATTTT.

The chain is built from TRBV9 and TRBJ2-1; 9 bases match TRBD1. The V gene end was trimmed by 4 bases and the J gene end by 6 bases; junction bases not matched to a gene: 11. This CDR3 contains 16 residues. CDR1 and CDR2 (germline): SGDLS, YYNGEE. This chain's CDR3 is CASSSPGQGFGNEQFF. The CDR3 DNA follows: TGTGCCAGCAGCTCCCCGGGACAGGGTTTTGGCAATGAGCAGTTCTTC.

The chain has TRBV4-3 and TRBJ1-2; D perhaps matches TRBD1 (5 bases). CDR3 length: 15 residues. Trimming shortened V by 1 base and J by 4 bases, and 13 bases separated the two germline ends. Germline assignment: CDR1 LGHNA and CDR2 YSLEER. CDR3 DNA sequence: TGCGCCAGCAGCCAAGTAAGTCAGGGCGGCTATGGCTACACCTTC. Protein: CASSQVSQGGYGYTF.

This chain connects TRBV6-2 or TRBV6-3 to TRBJ2-1; 13 bases are a match to TRBD2. Germline V gene sequence: CDR1 MNHEY, CDR2 SVGEGT. The length of the CDR3 is 16 residues. Germline trimming cut 5 bases from V and 6 bases from J; bases unmatched to any gene: 7. The CDR3, as DNA: TGTGCCAGCAGTCTCGGACTAGCGGGGGATCTCAATGAGCAGTTCTTC. It specifies CASSLGLAGDLNEQFF.

V usage is TRBV12-5 and J usage is TRBJ2-7; TRBD2 agrees at 13 bases. After removal of 7 bases from V and 2 bases from J, the junction contained 11 bases not matched to a gene. The CDR3 extends over 17 amino acids. From germline, CDR1 is LGHNT and CDR2 FRNRAP. The CDR3 coding sequence is TGTGCTAGTGCCACTATACTAGCGGGGGGGGTCGCCTACGAGCAGTACTTC. Its translation is CASATILAGGVAYEQYF.